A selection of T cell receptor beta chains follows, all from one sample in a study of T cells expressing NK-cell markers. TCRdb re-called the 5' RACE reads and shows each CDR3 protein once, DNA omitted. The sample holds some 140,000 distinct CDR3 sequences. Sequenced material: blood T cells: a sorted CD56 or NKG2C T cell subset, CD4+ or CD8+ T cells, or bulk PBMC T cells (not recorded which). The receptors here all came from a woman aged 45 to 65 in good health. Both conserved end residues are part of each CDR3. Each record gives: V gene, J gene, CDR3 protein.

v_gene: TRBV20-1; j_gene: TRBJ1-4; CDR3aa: CSALYLGQALYEKLFF
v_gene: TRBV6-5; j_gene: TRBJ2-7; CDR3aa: CASSLGLAGTYEQYF
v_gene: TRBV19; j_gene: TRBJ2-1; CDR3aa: CASSNGGHHYNEQFF
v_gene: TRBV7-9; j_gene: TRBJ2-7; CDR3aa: CASSQDGVLEQYF
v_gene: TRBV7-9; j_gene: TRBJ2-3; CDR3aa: CASRDTSGSTDTQYF
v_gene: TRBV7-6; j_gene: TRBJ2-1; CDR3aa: CASSLRTSGNGDEQFF
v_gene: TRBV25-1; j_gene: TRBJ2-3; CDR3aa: CASSEYSGAGVDTQYF
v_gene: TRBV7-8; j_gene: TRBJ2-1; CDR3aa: CASSLANNEQFF
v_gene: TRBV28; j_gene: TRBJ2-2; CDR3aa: CASTWNTGELFF
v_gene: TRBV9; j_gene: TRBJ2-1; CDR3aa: CASSPGDYLGEQFF
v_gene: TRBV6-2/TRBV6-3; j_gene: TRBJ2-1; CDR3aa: CASSYSTWDRGGTDSAEQFF
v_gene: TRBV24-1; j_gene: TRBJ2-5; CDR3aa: CATSDPFEKAQETQYF
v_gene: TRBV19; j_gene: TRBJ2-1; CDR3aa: CASSPDKNSYNEQFF
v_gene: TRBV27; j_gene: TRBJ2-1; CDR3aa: CASSLGSHEQFF
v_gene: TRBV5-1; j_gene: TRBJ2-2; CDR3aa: CASSLVWDRGQGGELFF
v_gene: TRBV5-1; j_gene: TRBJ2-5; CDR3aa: CASSLGGTGGLDPFEETQYF
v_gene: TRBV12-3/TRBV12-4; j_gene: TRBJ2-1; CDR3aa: CASVIGREQFF
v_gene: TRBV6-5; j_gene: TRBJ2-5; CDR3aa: CASSYSGEPTGETQYF
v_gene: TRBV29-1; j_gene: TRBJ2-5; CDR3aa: CSALGGGETQYF
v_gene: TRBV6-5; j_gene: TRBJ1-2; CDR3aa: CATYGADGYTF
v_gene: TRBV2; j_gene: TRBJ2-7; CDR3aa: CASSETSFEQYF
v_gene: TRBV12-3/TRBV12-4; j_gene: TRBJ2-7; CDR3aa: CASTPGQSYEQYF
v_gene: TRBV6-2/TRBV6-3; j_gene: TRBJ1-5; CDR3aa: CASSYWGENQPQHF
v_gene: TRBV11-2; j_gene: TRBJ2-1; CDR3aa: CASSLTSGLFDEQFF
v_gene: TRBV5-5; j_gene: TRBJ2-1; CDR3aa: CASSLNTWRGEQFF
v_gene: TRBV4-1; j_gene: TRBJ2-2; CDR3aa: CASSQEWANTGELFF
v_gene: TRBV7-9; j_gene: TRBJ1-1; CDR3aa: CASSSNAWGMNTEAFF
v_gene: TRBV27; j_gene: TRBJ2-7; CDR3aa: CASSTLRLAGGEQYF
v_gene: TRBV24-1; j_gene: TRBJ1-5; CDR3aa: CATSEGDYQPQHF
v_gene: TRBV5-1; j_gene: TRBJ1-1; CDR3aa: CASSLGASMNTEAFF